The clone carrying this T cell receptor (beta chain) was seen at least ten times. As yet, its antigen is unknown. The data are from a study of molecular identifiers for immune sequencing clone quantification. Study-wide findings and caveats: The study reportedly detected spiked Jurkat TCR RNA from one cell among around 1 million naive cells.

In preparing bulk TCR libraries, previously described methods and listed TCR primers were used. TCRdb ran MiXCR on the PCR reads and lists one entry per CDR3 protein. Of under 800,000 distinct CDR3 sequences detected, 25% appear once; the ten largest clones hold about 0.78%. The TCR was taken from a human donor in good health. Some libraries in this study had Jurkat cell RNA spiked in. Sequencing used naive CD8+ T cells from blood, with Jurkat cell RNA spiked in. Subset noted: FACS-sorted CD8+CD4-CCR7+CD45RA+ naive T cells.

The CDR3 DNA is TGTGCCAGCAGCCCGTGGGACCAAGAGACCCAGTACTTC. Amino acid sequence: CASSPWDQETQYF. The rearrangement uses TRBV7-8 and TRBJ2-5; D is ambiguous. Germline assignment: CDR1 SGHVS and CDR2 FQNEAQ. This CDR3 region has 13 residues. Trimming pared 5 bases from V and 0 bases from J, leaving 7 bases between.